Sequencing of this T cell receptor (beta chain) was carried out in a study of OX40 agonist ivuxolimab in advanced cancers. Turning to the study itself: Ivuxolimab, which patients received intravenously every 2 weeks, was dosed at 0.01 to 10 mg/kg. Of the participants, approximately 38% had some prior anti-PD-1, anti-PD-L1 or anti-CTLA-4 therapy, which was allowed. Cohort: roughly 79% men, mean age about 60, aged roughly 23 to 79. Recorded diagnoses for dose-escalation patients were hepatocellular carcinoma, melanoma, renal cell or head and neck cancer.

The repertoire was sequenced with immunoSEQ multiplex PCR; TCRdb's copy has only in-frame clones and lacks some. Among roughly 80,000 clones, roughly 93% were seen once, and the ten largest hold around 6%. The CDR3 covers 17 residues. J lost 0 bases, V lost 6 bases, and 9 bases had no gene match. Per germline, CDR1 SGHVS and CDR2 FQNEAQ. The sequencing here drew on CD4+ or CD8+ T cells sorted from blood, taken in a trial of the OX40 agonist ivuxolimab. The chain recombines TRBV7-8 with TRBJ2-3; 10 bases line up with TRBD2. The clonotype comes from an adult with an advanced solid tumor such as melanoma, head and neck, liver or kidney cancer. The CDR3 protein is CASRGLADGLSTDTQYF. The CDR3 bases are TGTGCCAGCAGAGGACTAGCGGATGGTCTAAGCACAGATACGCAGTATTTT.